Given below is one TCR beta chain in context. Its specificity is not known. The data derive from a study of blood T cells in healthy people across ages. Study as a whole: Every two T cells gave about one barcoded beta molecule via template switching.

Together with a sample-barcoded 5' primer, a J-beta primer mix was included in a second PCR lasting about 7 to 12 cycles. Each cDNA molecule carried a tag from a template-switch adaptor that contained 12 random nucleotides. TCRdb ran MiXCR on the 5' RACE reads and lists one entry per CDR3 protein. The sample includes fewer than 1.5 million distinct CDR3 sequences, about 43% of them seen just once. The germline V gene encodes CDR1 SGHNT and CDR2 YYREEE (reference sequence). V was cut by 4 bases and J by 2 bases, with 11 bases left in between. This CDR3 has 14 residues. Donors were systemically healthy Caucasian individuals from Russia aged about 6 to 95 years. General study results and limits: Roughly linear declines in TCR beta diversity per million T cells occurred with age.

The clonotype was recovered from a woman under 30 in good health. The material sequenced was blood. The rearrangement links TRBV5-4 to TRBJ2-3; perhaps TRBD1 as D (5 bases). The CDR3 DNA reads TGTGCCAGCAGCGACAAGGGGAACACAGATACGCAGTATTTT. Amino acid sequence: CASSDKGNTDTQYF.